The clone carrying this TCR beta chain was detected only a few times. A read error may account for a junction end that differs from germline. This sample is drawn from a study of regulatory T cells in long-lasting Graves disease. Documented time point: persistent/refractory GD, antithyroid drugs over 5 years with positive TRAb. PBMC RNA was the source of the TCR library. The guidelines of the American Thyroid Association were the basis for diagnosing Graves' disease. The CDR3 consists of 11 residues. Germline assignment: CDR1 SEHNR and CDR2 FQNEAQ (reference sequence). TCR beta libraries were built with iRepertoire HTBI primers and Arm-PCR of CDR3 regions. TCRdb independently ran MiXCR on the multiplex PCR reads; one entry per CDR3 protein. The repertoire holds 450,000 or so distinct CDR3 sequences, with approximately 22% as singletons.

V gene TRBV7-9 combines with J gene TRBJ1-2; D remains ambiguous. The sequences come from peripheral blood mononuclear cells (PBMCs), collected when the disease was refractory, from a patient treated with antithyroid drugs. The sequence was obtained from a female donor with Graves disease. The CDR3, as DNA: TGTGCCAGCAGCCGGACCGGTTTTACTGCCTTC. Translating it yields CASSRTGFTAF.